This paragraph reports one T cell receptor beta chain. The antigen is undetermined. The germline CDR1 and CDR2 sequences are GTSNPN and SVGIG (reference sequence). With 0 bases removed from V and 4 bases from J, the gap between germline ends came to 8 bases. The CDR3 covers 13 residues. This sample was included in a study of multiple sclerosis patients with progressive multifocal leukoencephalopathy. Notes on the study in general: In most PML patients, TRB repertoires appeared less diverse by entropy. It is unclear whether the findings reflect JC virus infection or general immunocompromise.

The protocol was immunoSEQ multiplex PCR, while the TCRdb copy is restricted to in-frame clones and leaves out a portion. The profile shows tens of thousands of clones, 85% to 90% of them singletons. Time point noted: time of PML onset. The T3 samples were drawn when PML began. This chain joins TRBV30 and TRBJ2-3; D call uncertain. The TCR sequence derives from a woman in her thirties with progressive multifocal leukoencephalopathy. The starting material was PBMCs, obtained from a patient treated with natalizumab. The CDR3 bases are TGTGCCTGGAGTGTGTGGGGTTCAGATACGCAGTATTTT. As protein: CAWSVWGSDTQYF.